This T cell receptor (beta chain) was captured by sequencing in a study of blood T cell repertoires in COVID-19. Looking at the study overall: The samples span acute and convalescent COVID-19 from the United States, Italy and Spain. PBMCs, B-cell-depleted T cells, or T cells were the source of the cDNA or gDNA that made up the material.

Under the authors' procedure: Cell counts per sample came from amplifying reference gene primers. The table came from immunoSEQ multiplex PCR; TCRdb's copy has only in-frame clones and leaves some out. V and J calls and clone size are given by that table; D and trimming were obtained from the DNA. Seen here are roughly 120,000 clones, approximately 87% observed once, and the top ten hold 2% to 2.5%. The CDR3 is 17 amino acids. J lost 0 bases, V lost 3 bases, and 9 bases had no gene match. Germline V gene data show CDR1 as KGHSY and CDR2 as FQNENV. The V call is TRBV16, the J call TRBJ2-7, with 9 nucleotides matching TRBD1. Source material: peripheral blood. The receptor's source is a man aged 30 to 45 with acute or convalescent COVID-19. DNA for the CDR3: TGTGCCAGCAGCCACGGACCGGGACAGGGAATCTCCTACGAGCAGTACTTC. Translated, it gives CASSHGPGQGISYEQYF.